This T cell receptor beta chain is drawn from a study of cytomegalovirus exposure and HLA in healthy donors. Primers for the PCR totalled 60 Vbeta and 13 Jbeta. Sequencing was performed with immunoSEQ multiplex PCR; in TCRdb, only in-frame clones are kept and a portion is missing. Here the sample spans more than 100,000 clones, roughly four fifths being singletons. Trimming took 6 bases from V and 4 from J, leaving 15 bases between them. This CDR3 has 14 amino acids. Germline CDR1 reads SGHRS; CDR2 reads YFSETQ. This receptor was identified in a woman between 55 and 75 years old in good health and CMV-seronegative. This rearrangement joins TRBV5-1 to TRBJ2-3, with D possibly matching TRBD1 (6 bases). The sequencing input was PBMCs. The CDR3 loop is CASKGAGVADTQYF. CDR3 in DNA: TGCGCCAGCAAAGGGGCAGGGGTTGCAGATACGCAGTATTTT.